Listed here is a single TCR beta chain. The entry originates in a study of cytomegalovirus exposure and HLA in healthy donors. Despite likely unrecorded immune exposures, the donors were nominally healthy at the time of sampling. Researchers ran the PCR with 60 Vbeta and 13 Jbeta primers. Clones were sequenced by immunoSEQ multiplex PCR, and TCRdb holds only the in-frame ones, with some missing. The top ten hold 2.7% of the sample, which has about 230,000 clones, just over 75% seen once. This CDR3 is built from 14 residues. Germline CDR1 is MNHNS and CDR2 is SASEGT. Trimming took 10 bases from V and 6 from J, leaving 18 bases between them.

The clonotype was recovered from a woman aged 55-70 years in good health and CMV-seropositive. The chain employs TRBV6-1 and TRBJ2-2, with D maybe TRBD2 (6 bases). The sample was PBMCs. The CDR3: CATGSGFNPGELFF. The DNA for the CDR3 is TGTGCCACCGGGAGTGGGTTCAACCCCGGGGAGCTGTTTTTT.